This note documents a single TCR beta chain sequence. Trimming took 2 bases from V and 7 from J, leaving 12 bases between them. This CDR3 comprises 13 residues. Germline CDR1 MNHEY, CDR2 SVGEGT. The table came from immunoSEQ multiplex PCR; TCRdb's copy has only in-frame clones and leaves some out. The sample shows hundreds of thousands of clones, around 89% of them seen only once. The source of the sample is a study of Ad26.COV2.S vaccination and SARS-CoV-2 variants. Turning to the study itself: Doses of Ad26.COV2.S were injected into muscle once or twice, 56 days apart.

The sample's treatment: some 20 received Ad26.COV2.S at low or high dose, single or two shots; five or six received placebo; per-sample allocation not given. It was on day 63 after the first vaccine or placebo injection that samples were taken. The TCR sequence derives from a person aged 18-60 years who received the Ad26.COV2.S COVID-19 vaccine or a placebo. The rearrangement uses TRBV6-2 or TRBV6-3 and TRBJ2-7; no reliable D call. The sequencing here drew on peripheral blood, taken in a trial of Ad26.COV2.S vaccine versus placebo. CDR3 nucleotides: TGTGCCAGCAGTTACGGCAGCTTTGGGGAGCAGTACTTC. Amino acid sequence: CASSYGSFGEQYF.